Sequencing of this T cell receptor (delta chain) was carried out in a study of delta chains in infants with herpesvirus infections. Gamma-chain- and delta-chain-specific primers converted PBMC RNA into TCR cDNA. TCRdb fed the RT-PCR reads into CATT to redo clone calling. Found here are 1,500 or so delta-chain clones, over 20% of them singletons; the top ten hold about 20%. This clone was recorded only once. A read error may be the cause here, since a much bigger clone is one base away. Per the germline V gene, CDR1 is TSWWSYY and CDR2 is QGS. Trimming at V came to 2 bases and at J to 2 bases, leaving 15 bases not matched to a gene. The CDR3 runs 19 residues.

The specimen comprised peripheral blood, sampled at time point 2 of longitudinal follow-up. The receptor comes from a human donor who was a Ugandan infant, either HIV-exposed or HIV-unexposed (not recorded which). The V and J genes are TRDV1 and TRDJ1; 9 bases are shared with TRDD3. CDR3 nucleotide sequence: TGTGCTCTTGGGGAAAACCTTCTAATTCTGGGGGATTTTACCGATAAACTCATCTTT. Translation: CALGENLLILGDFTDKLIF.